The 27 T cell receptor beta chains reported below all come from one sample, sequenced in a study of cytomegalovirus exposure and HLA in healthy donors. PCR used 60 Vbeta primers and 13 Jbeta primers. Repertoires were generated with immunoSEQ multiplex PCR, while TCRdb's copy carries only in-frame clones and drops some. Among approximately 160,000 clones listed, roughly 79% were seen once. Sequenced sample: PBMCs. The receptors originated from a male donor in good health and CMV-seropositive.

Regarding this clone: The sample holds other DNA sequences that translate to the same CDR3. The chain uses TRBV6-6 and TRBJ2-7; D is unclear. The V end was cut by 2 bases, the J end by 3 bases, with 5 bases between. The CDR3 runs 12 residues. Per germline, CDR1 MNHNY and CDR2 SVGAGI (reference sequence). The chain's CDR3 is CASSYSRYEQYF. Written as DNA, the CDR3 is TGTGCCAGCAGTTACAGCCGCTACGAGCAGTACTTC.

The chain combines TRBV5-4 with TRBJ2-7, with D unclear. Trimming took off 4 bases at V and 13 bases at J, with 15 bases between the two ends. CDR1 and CDR2 from the germline V gene are SGHNT and YYREEE (reference sequence). CDR3 length: 11 amino acids. The DNA of the CDR3 is TGTGCCAGCAGCCTCGGTCCAAGAGAATACTTC. Protein: CASSLGPREYF.

The CDR3, as DNA: TGTGCCAGCAGTTACCTCGGGGGGGCTGGGGAGACCCAGTACTTC. This gives the protein CASSYLGGAGETQYF. The chain links TRBV6-5 to TRBJ2-5; 8 nucleotides line up with TRBD2. This CDR3 spans 15 amino acids. V shed 2 bases and J 5 bases; nucleotides not matched to a gene: 7. Germline values: CDR1 MNHEY, CDR2 SVGAGI.

The V and J genes are TRBV6-5 and TRBJ1-2; TRBD1 matches at 7 bases. CDR3 length equals 12 residues. CDR1 is MNHEY, CDR2 SVGAGI, per germline. V dropped 6 bases and J dropped 4; count of bases not matched to a gene: 2. The CDR3: CASRGTVYGYTF. CDR3 bases: TGTGCCAGCAGGGGGACAGTCTATGGCTACACCTTC.

The V gene is TRBV5-1, the J gene TRBJ2-5; 8 nucleotides line up with TRBD2. The germline CDR1 and CDR2 sequences are SGHRS and YFSETQ. V shed 2 bases, J shed 2 bases, and the junction held 2 bases outside the gene matches. The CDR3 length is 14 residues. The CDR3 DNA is TGCGCCAGCAGCTTCCGGGGGGGGCAAGAGACCCAGTACTTC. Translated, it gives CASSFRGGQETQYF. Full variable domain (missing parts from reference TRBV5-1 and TRBJ2-5): KAGVTQTPRYLIKTRGQQVTLSCSPISGHRSVSWYQQTPGQGLQFLFEYFSETQRNKGNFPGRFSGRQFSNSRSEMNVSTLELGDSALYLCASSFRGGQETQYFGPGTRLLVL.

The gene calls are TRBV7-2 and TRBJ1-5, with 9 bases that match TRBD1. CDR3 length: 14 residues. CDR1 SGHTA and CDR2 FQGNSA come from the germline V gene. With 4 bases clipped from V and 7 bases from J, the junction kept 5 bases outside the gene matches. Here the CDR3 DNA reads TGTGCCAGCAGCTCACAGGGGGCTAACCAGCCCCAGCATTTT. Encoded protein: CASSSQGANQPQHF.

As concerns this clone: Other DNA sequences of this sample code for an identical CDR3. The chain is built from TRBV2 and TRBJ2-7; D is unclear. The CDR3 consists of 16 residues. Trimming took 4 bases from V and 0 from J, leaving 16 bases between them. Per germline, CDR1 SNHLY and CDR2 FYNNEI. The DNA for the CDR3 is TGTGCCAGCAGTGTGACGACTTCTAGGAGCTCCTACGAGCAGTACTTC. Translated: CASSVTTSRSSYEQYF.

This clone was detected only a few times. The J gene is TRBJ2-7, the V gene TRBV4-1; the match to TRBD2 covers 10 bases. Unmatched junction bases numbered 0, after V lost 2 bases and J lost 2 bases. There are 14 residues in the CDR3. Germline-derived CDR1 and CDR2 are MGHRA and YSYEKL. CDR3 residues: CASSQTSGAYEQYF. The CDR3, as DNA: TGCGCCAGCAGCCAAACTAGCGGGGCCTACGAGCAGTACTTC.

V gene TRBV27 combines with J gene TRBJ2-2; D remains ambiguous. V was pared by 3 bases and J by 1 base, with 9 bases between. Germline lookup yields CDR1 MNHEY and CDR2 SMNVEV (reference sequence). CDR3 length equals 15 residues. The CDR3 protein is CASSLVQMNTGELFF. The CDR3 DNA reads TGTGCCAGCAGTTTGGTACAGATGAACACCGGGGAGCTGTTTTTT.

V gene TRBV4-1 combines with J gene TRBJ2-3; possible D gene TRBD2, 6 bases. Trimming took off 4 bases at V and 5 bases at J, with 7 bases between the two ends. The CDR3 length is 12 residues. CDR1 and CDR2 (germline): MGHRA, YSYEKL. The CDR3 region is CASSLGGDTQYF. CDR3 bases: TGCGCCAGCAGCCTCGGGGGAGATACGCAGTATTTT.

The chain joins TRBV2 to TRBJ2-5, with TRBD1 identical over 8 bases. From germline, CDR1 is SNHLY and CDR2 FYNNEI. This CDR3 has 15 residues. Trimming took 1 base from V and 5 from J; bases not matched to a gene: 6. CDR3 in amino acids: CASSEVSNRGETQYF. CDR3 nucleotide sequence: TGTGCCAGCAGTGAAGTTAGTAACAGGGGGGAGACCCAGTACTTC.

The chain uses TRBV27 and TRBJ2-7, with D possibly matching TRBD1 (6 bases). Germline-derived CDR1 and CDR2 are MNHEY and SMNVEV (reference sequence). The germline V and J ends were trimmed by 2 bases and 2 bases, with 16 bases remaining between them. CDR3 length equals 16 residues. The CDR3: CASSLTSGARTYEQYF. The DNA of the CDR3 is TGTGCCAGCAGTTTAACATCAGGGGCTCGCACCTACGAGCAGTACTTC.

About this clone itself: A junction end diverges from the germline sequence, so it may reflect a read error. Within the sample, other DNA sequences also encode this same CDR3. This chain joins TRBV6-5 and TRBJ2-5; D may be TRBD2 (5 bases). Looked up from germline, CDR1 is MNHEY and CDR2 is SVGAGI. The CDR3 loop spans 15 amino acids. The CDR3, as DNA: TGTGCCAGCAGTGCCTCGTCGGACTTTCAAGAGACCCAATACTTC. Encoded protein: CASSASSDFQETQYF.

A note on this clone: Other DNA sequences from this sample encode an identical CDR3 as well. The chain carries TRBV9 and TRBJ1-1; a possible D gene is TRBD1 (6 bases). Trimming shortened V by 4 bases and J by 2 bases, and 12 bases separated the two germline ends. There are 14 residues in the CDR3. Germline lookup yields CDR1 SGDLS and CDR2 YYNGEE. CDR3: CASSPQGKNTEAFF. CDR3 sequence (DNA): TGTGCCAGCAGCCCACAGGGAAAAAACACTGAAGCTTTCTTT.

This clone was counted only a few times. This chain links TRBV2 with TRBJ2-7, with 7 bases identical to TRBD1. Germline V gives CDR1 SNHLY, CDR2 FYNNEI. J was trimmed by 3 bases and V by 3 bases; bases with no gene match: 8. This CDR3 is 15 amino acids long. The CDR3 protein is CASSEWQGVNYEQYF. CDR3 nucleotides: TGTGCCAGCAGTGAGTGGCAGGGGGTAAACTACGAGCAGTACTTC.

The chain combines TRBV29-1 with TRBJ1-3, with 9 bases lining up with TRBD1. Germline CDR1 SQVTM, CDR2 ANQGSEA. The CDR3 has 14 residues. V gave up 6 bases and J gave up 4 bases; unmatched junction bases: 7. The DNA for the CDR3 is TGCAGCGTGCGGGACAGGGTGAGGGGAAACACCATATATTTT. It codes for CSVRDRVRGNTIYF.

This clone was observed a few times. The genes are TRBV19 and TRBJ1-2; D is possibly TRBD1 (6 bases). The CDR3 extends over 14 amino acids. With 7 bases removed from V and 2 bases from J, the gap between germline ends came to 14 bases. CDR1 and CDR2 from the germline V gene are LNHDA and SQIVND (reference sequence). The CDR3 protein is CASTIGQGNYGYTF. The CDR3 nucleotides are TGTGCCAGTACCATCGGGCAGGGGAACTATGGCTACACCTTC.

The V and J genes are TRBV6-1 and TRBJ1-3; no reliable D call. The germline V gene encodes CDR1 MNHNS and CDR2 SASEGT. The CDR3 has 12 amino acids. The V and J ends lost 8 bases and 3 bases respectively, with 8 bases between them. The CDR3 here is CASALLGNTIYF. DNA for the CDR3: TGTGCCAGCGCGCTTCTTGGAAACACCATATATTTT.

V gene TRBV6-6 combines with J gene TRBJ2-5; TRBD1 might be the D (6 bases). The V end lost 6 bases, the J end lost 3 bases, and 14 bases lay between the germline ends. The germline CDR1 and CDR2 sequences are MNHNY and SVGAGI (reference sequence). This CDR3 has 14 residues. CDR3: CASRQGYAEETQYF. CDR3 DNA: TGTGCCAGCAGACAGGGTTACGCTGAAGAGACCCAGTACTTC.

V gene TRBV6-4 combines with J gene TRBJ1-2; D unclear. Germline V gene lookup returns CDR1 MRHNA and CDR2 SNTAGT. The CDR3 has 13 residues. The CDR3 bases are TGTATTGAACCAGGCAGCCGAAACATTGGCTACACCTTC. This sequence encodes CIEPGSRNIGYTF.

This rearrangement joins TRBV7-9 to TRBJ2-3; 10 nucleotides line up with TRBD1. Trimming removed 4 bases from V and 2 bases from J; junction bases left unmatched: 12. The CDR3 loop spans 18 amino acids. The V gene's germline CDR1 is SEHNR and CDR2 FQNEAQ (reference sequence). The CDR3: CASSSHPGQGITTDTQYF. The CDR3 DNA follows: TGTGCCAGCAGCTCTCACCCGGGACAGGGGATAACCACAGATACGCAGTATTTT.

This sequence joins TRBV4-2 and TRBJ2-2, with D perhaps TRBD1 (6 bases). The CDR3 has 17 amino acids. Looked up from germline, CDR1 is LGHNA and CDR2 is YNFKEQ. The germline V and J ends were trimmed by 0 bases and 3 bases, with 14 bases remaining between them. CDR3 in amino acids: CASSQDPQDRYTGELFF. In DNA form, the CDR3 reads TGTGCCAGCAGCCAAGATCCACAGGACAGATACACCGGGGAGCTGTTTTTT.

The CDR3 DNA follows: TGTGCCAGCAGCTTAGGGGACACCGGGGAGCTGTTTTTT. Amino acid sequence: CASSLGDTGELFF. The chain carries TRBV5-4 and TRBJ2-2, with D possibly matching TRBD1 (5 bases). Trimming shortened V by 2 bases and J by 3 bases, and 5 bases separated the two germline ends. The V gene's germline CDR1 is SGHNT and CDR2 YYREEE (reference sequence). The CDR3 is made up of 13 amino acids.

This sequence joins TRBV4-1 and TRBJ2-2; the D gene is possibly TRBD1 (6 bases). Germline V lookup: CDR1 MGHRA, CDR2 YSYEKL. Trimming took off 3 bases at V and 4 bases at J, with 9 bases between the two ends. This CDR3 comprises 14 residues. CDR3 DNA: TGCGCCAGCAGCCACATCAGGGGCACCGGGGAGCTGTTTTTT. This sequence encodes CASSHIRGTGELFF.

J is TRBJ1-5 and V is TRBV21-1; TRBD1 is the table's D call and was not checked against the DNA. TRBV21-1 corresponds to a pseudogene. The CDR3 totals 16 residues. CDR3 DNA sequence: TGTGCCAGCAGCAGAGGGGACAGGGAGTATCATCAGCCCCAGCATTTT. This codes for CASSRGDREYHQPQHF.

This chain joins TRBV6-5 and TRBJ2-7; no firm D call. Germline lookup yields CDR1 MNHEY and CDR2 SVGAGI. This CDR3 has 13 amino acids. V gave up 2 bases and J gave up 3 bases, with 8 bases separating them. The CDR3 protein is CASSYGSHYEQYF. CDR3 in DNA: TGTGCCAGCAGTTACGGCAGTCACTACGAGCAGTACTTC.

In DNA, the CDR3 is TGTGCCAGCAGTGAAGAGGGGGAGGCGGGGGGGCCGGATGAGCAGTTCTTC. Translating it yields CASSEEGEAGGPDEQFF. The rearrangement uses TRBV6-1 and TRBJ2-1, with 9 bases identical to TRBD2. The junction had 12 bases not matched to a gene; V was cut back by 1 base and J by 8 bases. CDR1 and CDR2 from the germline V gene are MNHNS and SASEGT. The CDR3 covers 17 residues.